The 25 T cell receptor beta chains given below trace back to one sample, sequenced in a study of T cells after yellow fever vaccination. One entry per CDR3 protein, called by TCRdb with MiXCR from the 5' RACE reads. The repertoire holds just under 600,000 distinct CDR3 sequences, about 13% seen once, with over 11% in the top ten. This material consisted of PBMCs, taken on the day of the yellow fever booster vaccination. Receptors originate from a man aged 30 to 39 who received the YFV17D yellow fever vaccine.

This clonotype was detected only a few times. This chain uses TRBV7-9 with TRBJ2-1, with no clear D. CDR1 SEHNR and CDR2 FQNEAQ come from the germline V gene (reference sequence). V shed 1 base and J shed 4 bases, with 5 bases lying between them. This CDR3 comprises 13 residues. The CDR3 is CASSLGEYNEQFF. The DNA of the CDR3 is TGTGCCAGCAGCTTAGGGGAATACAATGAGCAGTTCTTC.

The chain combines TRBV18 with TRBJ2-3, with 9 bases fitting TRBD1. V lost 0 bases to trimming and J lost 7 bases; unmatched junction nucleotides: 11. This CDR3 is 17 amino acids long. The germline V gene encodes CDR1 KGHSH and CDR2 LQKENI. The CDR3 loop is CASSPPVWGQGWNTQYF. CDR3 nucleotides: TGTGCCAGCTCACCACCGGTTTGGGGACAGGGTTGGAATACGCAGTATTTT.

The CDR3 nucleotides are TGCAGTGCTAGGGACACAGTTAGCAATCAGCCCCAGCATTTT. It codes for CSARDTVSNQPQHF. The rearrangement joins TRBV20-1 to TRBJ1-5; TRBD1 might be the D (5 bases). Germline V gene sequence: CDR1 DFQATT, CDR2 SNEGSKA (reference sequence). V lost 3 bases and J 0 bases, leaving 9 bases between the germline ends. The length of the CDR3 is 14 residues.

This clonotype was seen only a few times. The rearrangement joins TRBV6-1 to TRBJ2-7, with D possibly matching TRBD2 (6 bases). In germline, CDR1 is MNHNS, CDR2 SASEGT. The CDR3 sequence is 17 residues long. V lost 7 bases and J 0 bases, leaving 22 bases between the germline ends. The CDR3 here is CASIPRSGDPHSYEQYF. Written as DNA, the CDR3 is TGTGCCAGCATTCCCCGTAGCGGAGACCCTCACTCCTACGAGCAGTACTTC.

This clonotype was found many times. This sequence joins TRBV25-1 and TRBJ1-3; D gene unclear. Trimming removed 2 bases from V and 0 bases from J, with 8 bases in between. This CDR3 region has 15 residues. Germline V lookup: CDR1 MGHDK, CDR2 SYGVNS. CDR3 bases: TGTGCCAGCAGTGAAAACCAAGCCTCTGGAAACACCATATATTTT. It codes for CASSENQASGNTIYF.

This clonotype was picked up one time. The chain is built from TRBV5-1 and TRBJ2-3; 8 bases map to TRBD2. This CDR3 region has 16 residues. Germline V CDR1 and CDR2: SGHRS, YFSETQ. Trimming cost V 0 bases and J 2 bases; bases outside gene matches: 5. The CDR3 coding sequence is TGCGCCAGCAGCTTGGCCCAACTAGCGGCCACAGATACGCAGTATTTT. It specifies CASSLAQLAATDTQYF. Complete variable domain (other parts from reference TRBV5-1 and TRBJ2-3): KAGVTQTPRYLIKTRGQQVTLSCSPISGHRSVSWYQQTPGQGLQFLFEYFSETQRNKGNFPGRFSGRQFSNSRSEMNVSTLELGDSALYLCASSLAQLAATDTQYFGPGTRLTVL.

The chain joins TRBV12-3 or TRBV12-4 to TRBJ2-2; maybe TRBD2 (6 bases). The CDR3 loop spans 15 amino acids. V lost 4 bases and J lost 3, with 12 bases in between. CDR3: CASSWGSGYTGELFF. The DNA of the CDR3 is TGTGCCAGCAGTTGGGGTAGCGGTTACACCGGGGAGCTGTTTTTT.

This clonotype was seen many times. This sequence joins TRBV9 and TRBJ2-5, with D possibly matching TRBD2 (6 bases). Trimming removed 0 bases at V and 3 bases at J, with 12 bases between. The CDR3 loop spans 15 amino acids. Germline V gene lookup returns CDR1 SGDLS and CDR2 YYNGEE. The CDR3 protein is CASSVAGLAEETQYF. The CDR3 DNA sequence: TGTGCCAGCAGCGTAGCTGGATTAGCGGAAGAGACCCAGTACTTC.

V and J are TRBV19 and TRBJ1-1; 10 bases map to TRBD1. Per the germline V gene, CDR1 is LNHDA and CDR2 is SQIVND (reference sequence). Trimming at V came to 6 bases and at J to 1 base, leaving 11 bases not matched to a gene. The CDR3 sequence is 17 residues long. The CDR3 coding sequence is TGTGCCAGTAGCGACGACAGGGGGCATTCCCCGAACACTGAAGCTTTCTTT. Protein: CASSDDRGHSPNTEAFF.

DNA for the CDR3: TGTGCCAGTAGTATACTTGCGGGATATGTGTACAATGAGCAGTTCTTC. Protein product: CASSILAGYVYNEQFF. The rearrangement joins TRBV19 to TRBJ2-1; perhaps TRBD2 as D (6 bases). This CDR3 is 16 amino acids long. Germline V CDR1 and CDR2: LNHDA, SQIVND (reference sequence). Trimming pared 2 bases from V and 4 bases from J, leaving 15 bases between.

In this sample, this clonotype turned up many times. V and J are TRBV11-2 and TRBJ2-1; TRBD2 matches at 12 bases. The V segment lost 5 bases and the J segment 2 bases; nucleotides outside the gene matches: 10. Per germline, CDR1 SGHAT and CDR2 FQNNGV. The CDR3 runs to 18 residues. Here the CDR3 DNA reads TGTGCCAGCAGCCCCCCCGGGACTAGCGGGTCCACCTACAATGAGCAGTTCTTC. As protein: CASSPPGTSGSTYNEQFF.

This sequence joins TRBV9 and TRBJ2-4, with D tentatively TRBD2 (5 bases). CDR3 length: 14 residues. Between the trimmed V and J ends, which lost 0 bases and 2 bases, there was a span of 6 bases. Germline assignment: CDR1 SGDLS and CDR2 YYNGEE. The CDR3 here is CASSVGGSKNIQYF. The CDR3, as DNA: TGTGCCAGCAGCGTAGGAGGGTCCAAAAACATTCAGTACTTC.

The V and J genes are TRBV10-3 and TRBJ2-4; either TRBD1 or TRBD2 may fit D (5 bases each). The ends were cut back, 5 bases at V and 5 bases at J, with 13 bases in the middle. From germline, CDR1 is ENHRY and CDR2 SYGVKD. This CDR3 has 14 amino acids. The DNA of the CDR3 is TGTGCCATCAGTAGTGGGGGAACGGAAAACATTCAGTACTTC. Its protein is CAISSGGTENIQYF.

This clonotype has a count of ten or more. This rearrangement joins TRBV14 to TRBJ2-4, with D perhaps TRBD2 (6 bases). With 4 bases removed from V and 4 bases from J, the gap between germline ends came to 8 bases. Germline CDR1 SGHDN, CDR2 FVKESK. The CDR3 sequence is 13 residues long. The CDR3 bases are TGTGCCAGCAGCCCCGGGGGAAAAAACATTCAGTACTTC. Translating gives CASSPGGKNIQYF.

The chain uses TRBV2 and TRBJ2-2, with 7 bases aligning to TRBD1. The CDR3 has 14 amino acids. Trimming cost V 8 bases and J 0 bases; bases outside gene matches: 3. Germline V gene sequence: CDR1 SNHLY, CDR2 FYNNEI. Here the CDR3 DNA reads TGTGCCAGCTGGGGGACAGCGAACACCGGGGAGCTGTTTTTT. The encoded protein is CASWGTANTGELFF. Drawing the rest from reference TRBV2 and TRBJ2-2, the complete variable domain is EPEVTQTPSHQVTQMGQEVILRCVPISNHLYFYWYRQILGQKVEFLVSFYNNEISEKSEIFDDQFSVERPDGSNFTLKIRSTKLEDSAMYFCASWGTANTGELFFGEGSRLTVL.

This chain connects TRBV6-2 or TRBV6-3 to TRBJ2-3; TRBD1 agrees at 9 bases. J gave up 8 bases and V 6 bases, and 3 bases lay outside the gene matches. Germline V gene lookup returns CDR1 MNHEY and CDR2 SVGEGT. The CDR3 spans 12 residues. CDR3 nucleotide sequence: TGTGCCAGCAGGACAGGGGGACCTACGCAGTATTTT. Translated: CASRTGGPTQYF.

The genes are TRBV4-3 and TRBJ2-3, with 7 bases fitting TRBD2. Germline trimming cut 1 base from V and 5 bases from J; bases unmatched to any gene: 9. This CDR3 comprises 16 residues. Germline values: CDR1 LGHNA, CDR2 YSLEER. CDR3 nucleotides: TGCGCCAGCAGCCAAGCCCCACAGCGGGATGGAGATACGCAGTATTTT. Its protein product is CASSQAPQRDGDTQYF.

The chain is built from TRBV7-2 and TRBJ1-1; D remains ambiguous. CDR1 and CDR2 from the germline V gene are SGHTA and FQGNSA. The CDR3 extends over 14 amino acids. Trimming removed 5 bases from V and 4 bases from J, with 14 bases in between. CDR3 loop: CASSMVEGLTEAFF. The DNA for the CDR3 is TGTGCCAGCAGCATGGTTGAGGGCCTCACTGAAGCTTTCTTT.

The chain has TRBV6-2 or TRBV6-3 and TRBJ2-7; possibly TRBD2 for D (5 bases). In germline, CDR1 is MNHEY, CDR2 SVGEGT. CDR3 size: 15 residues. V was shortened by 6 bases and J by 4 bases, with 19 bases between the two germline ends. CDR3 in amino acids: CASSNGGLAGYEQYF. The CDR3 DNA sequence: TGTGCCAGCAGCAACGGTGGGCTAGCCGGGTACGAGCAGTACTTC.

At least ten counts were recorded for this clonotype. The chain joins TRBV29-1 to TRBJ2-1; D is uncertain. V was pared by 4 bases and J by 7 bases, with 8 bases between. This CDR3 has 11 amino acids. The V gene's germline CDR1 is SQVTM and CDR2 ANQGSEA. CDR3 sequence: CSVAGANEQFF. The CDR3 nucleotides read TGCAGCGTTGCCGGAGCGAATGAGCAGTTCTTC.

This chain links TRBV6-1 with TRBJ2-3; 10 bases align to TRBD1. This CDR3 spans 15 amino acids. Germline CDR1 and CDR2: MNHNS and SASEGT. The junction had 10 bases not matched to a gene; V was cut back by 7 bases and J by 6 bases. Here the CDR3 DNA reads TGTGCCAGCACATTTAGACAGGGGGCATCGGATACGCAGTATTTT. Residues: CASTFRQGASDTQYF.

The chain uses TRBV6-5 and TRBJ2-3, with D perhaps given as TRBD1 or TRBD2 (5 bases each). The CDR3 length is 15 residues. Trimming stripped 2 bases from V and 2 bases from J, with 11 bases between. The germline CDR1 and CDR2 sequences are MNHEY and SVGAGI. The CDR3 loop is CASSYERDPTDTQYF. CDR3 bases: TGTGCCAGCAGTTACGAACGGGACCCCACAGATACGCAGTATTTT.

This chain links TRBV6-2 or TRBV6-3 with TRBJ2-1; 8 bases line up with TRBD2. Germline V gives CDR1 MNHEY, CDR2 SVGEGT. The CDR3 runs to 17 residues. Trimming cost V 6 bases and J 7 bases; bases outside gene matches: 17. CDR3 residues: CASRQSAGEWYVNEQFF. CDR3 bases: TGTGCCAGCAGACAGTCAGCGGGAGAATGGTATGTGAATGAGCAGTTCTTC.

The CDR3, as DNA: TGCGCCAGCGGGAACGGCGATAATGAAAAACTGTTTTTT. Residues: CASGNGDNEKLFF. This chain connects TRBV5-1 to TRBJ1-4; unclear D gene. Germline CDR1 and CDR2: SGHRS and YFSETQ. With 7 bases removed from V and 4 bases from J, the gap between germline ends came to 11 bases. The CDR3 spans 13 residues.

This clonotype has more than one count but fewer than ten. The rearrangement uses TRBV3-1 and TRBJ2-1; TRBD1 matches 8 bases. Germline-derived CDR1 and CDR2 are LGHDT and YNNKEL (reference sequence). V shed 4 bases, J shed 9 bases, and the junction held 8 bases outside the gene matches. CDR3 length: 14 residues. As DNA, the CDR3 is TGTGCCAGCAGCCGGGACAGGCTTAATGTTGAGCAGTTCTTC. It specifies CASSRDRLNVEQFF.